This T cell receptor beta chain was recovered during a study of CXCR3-negative and CXCR3-positive naive CD8 T cells (dated by TCRdb to about 2019). Broadly, across the study: In total, around 140 million TRB reads were obtained, or roughly 1.5 +/- 0.3 million reads per library. For the TRBV-TRBJ cluster analysis, the naive subsets came from a handful of donors, while the memory cells came from 3 donors. Data from roughly eleven donors, pooled across two independent experiments, went into the diversity and physicochemical repertoire analyses. Summary of the overall study and its limitations: Compared with CXCR3-negative naive cells, CXCR3-positive naive cells had TRB CDR3s with higher hydrophobicity (lower Kidera factor 4), lower energy, and higher strength and volume indices. Freshly isolated PBMCs were used for most assays because CXCR3 expression went down partially after cryopreservation. Because surface CD5, which is linked to self-reactivity in mice, was comparable between the naive subsets, TCR interaction strength was also inferred from the physicochemical properties of TRB CDR3s. Comparably high repertoire diversity was found in both naive subsets, whereas much lower repertoire diversity was found in memory CD8+ T cells. Naive CXCR3-negative and CXCR3-positive cells from the same donor showed similar TRBV-TRBJ usage, whereas memory cells showed distinct patterns.

A remark on this clonotype: The target of this receptor is not known.

Sequencing took place on a NextSeq 550. The Human TCR Profiling Kit (MiLaboratory) was used to prepare UMI-labeled 5' RACE TRB cDNA libraries. cDNA synthesis used the entire amount of extracted RNA, and PCR amplification then used the entire amount of cDNA produced. The libraries were made side by side, with each library going through the same number of PCR cycles. The paper's data handling went like this. With a minimum of two reads required per UMI, MIGEC and MiXCR pulled out about 57,000 +/- 9,900 unique UMI-labeled TRB cDNA molecules from each library. An average of approximately 40,000 +/- 10,000 functional in-frame TRB CDR3 nucleotide clonotypes without stop codons was found per library. Diversity metrics, including normalized Shannon-Wiener and Chao1, were computed in VDJtools after downsampling to 5000 UMI-labeled TRB molecules per sample. VDJtools was used to calculate clonotype-size-weighted physicochemical properties of the central five CDR3 residues, namely interaction energy, strength, volume and Kidera factor 4. The reads underwent TCRdb reprocessing, giving one record for each CDR3 protein sequence and no DNA. TCRdb, not the original authors, processed these V and J calls. The data table for this sample lists some 150,000 distinct CDR3 sequences. Less than 0.55% of the sample comes from the top ten.

Each CD8+ T cell subset was flow-sorted in triplicate, with 300,000 or so cells per subset placed directly into RLT lysis buffer. To exclude memory contaminants, naive CD8+ T cells were stringently defined as CD45RO-CCR7+CD27+CD95-. Standard density gradient centrifugation was used to isolate peripheral blood mononuclear cells from buffy coats. Naive CXCR3-negative and CXCR3-positive CD8+ T cells were flow-sorted using a FACSAria III. Total RNA was extracted from sorted cells with an RNeasy Mini Kit. CDR1 and CDR2 are read off the germline V gene as SGDLS and YYNGEE. Reading from cysteine to phenylalanine, the CDR3 counts 16 amino acids. Only the protein is available.

Sequencing was done on a sample of naive CXCR3+ CD8+ T cells from blood. The cell subset or site label of this sample denotes: CD45RO-CCR7+CD27+CD95- naive CD8+ T cells expressing CXCR3 (TNR3+). The clonotype comes from a human donor in good health. Some clones in this sample may be carry-over from other donors' samples. The V and J segments used are TRBV9 and TRBJ1-1. CDR3 reads: CASSVGVGSMNTEAFF.